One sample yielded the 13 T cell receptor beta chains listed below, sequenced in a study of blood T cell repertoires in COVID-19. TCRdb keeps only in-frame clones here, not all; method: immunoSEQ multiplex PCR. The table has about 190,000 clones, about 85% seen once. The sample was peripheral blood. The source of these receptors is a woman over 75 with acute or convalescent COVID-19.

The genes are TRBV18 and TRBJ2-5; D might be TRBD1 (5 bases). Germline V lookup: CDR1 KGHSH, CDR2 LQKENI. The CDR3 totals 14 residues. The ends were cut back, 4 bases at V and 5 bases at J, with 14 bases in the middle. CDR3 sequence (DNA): TGTGCCAGCTCACGTGACAGCCCCCGGGAGACCCAGTACTTC. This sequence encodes CASSRDSPRETQYF.

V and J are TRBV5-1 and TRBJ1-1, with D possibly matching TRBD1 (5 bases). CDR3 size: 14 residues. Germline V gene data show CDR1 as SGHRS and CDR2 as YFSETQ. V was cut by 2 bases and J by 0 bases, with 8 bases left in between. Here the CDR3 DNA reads TGCGCCAGCAGCTTACAGGCTTTGAACACTGAAGCTTTCTTT. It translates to CASSLQALNTEAFF.

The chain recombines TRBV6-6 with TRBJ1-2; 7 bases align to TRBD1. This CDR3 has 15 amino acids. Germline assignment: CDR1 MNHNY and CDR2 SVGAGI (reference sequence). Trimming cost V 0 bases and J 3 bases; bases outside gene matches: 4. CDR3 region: CASSYSRGTDYGYTF. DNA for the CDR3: TGTGCCAGCAGTTACTCCCGAGGGACAGACTATGGCTACACCTTC.

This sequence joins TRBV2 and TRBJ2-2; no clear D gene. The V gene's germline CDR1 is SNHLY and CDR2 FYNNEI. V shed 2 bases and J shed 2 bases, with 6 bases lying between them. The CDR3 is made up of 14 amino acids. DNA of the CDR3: TGTGCCAGCAGTGAACGGTTTAACACCGGGGAGCTGTTTTTT. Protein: CASSERFNTGELFF. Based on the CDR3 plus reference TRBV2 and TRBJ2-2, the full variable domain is EPEVTQTPSHQVTQMGQEVILRCVPISNHLYFYWYRQILGQKVEFLVSFYNNEISEKSEIFDDQFSVERPDGSNFTLKIRSTKLEDSAMYFCASSERFNTGELFFGEGSRLTVL.

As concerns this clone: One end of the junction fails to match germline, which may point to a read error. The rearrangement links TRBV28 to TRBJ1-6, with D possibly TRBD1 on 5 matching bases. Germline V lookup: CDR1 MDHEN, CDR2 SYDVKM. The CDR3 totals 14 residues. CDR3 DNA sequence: TGTGCCAGCAGTTTATGGGACAAACCGTCACCTCTCCACTTT. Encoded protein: CASSLWDKPSPLHF.

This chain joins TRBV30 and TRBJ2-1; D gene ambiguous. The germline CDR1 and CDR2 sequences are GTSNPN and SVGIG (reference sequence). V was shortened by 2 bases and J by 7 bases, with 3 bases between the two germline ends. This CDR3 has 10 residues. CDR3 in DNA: TGTGCCTGGAGTCTGAATGAGCAGTTCTTC. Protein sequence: CAWSLNEQFF.

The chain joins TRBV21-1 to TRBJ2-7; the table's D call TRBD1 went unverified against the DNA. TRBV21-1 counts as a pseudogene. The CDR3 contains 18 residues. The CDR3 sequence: CASTPAPGQGALRYEQYF. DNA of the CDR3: TGTGCCAGCACTCCTGCCCCGGGACAGGGGGCTTTACGCTACGAGCAGTACTTC.

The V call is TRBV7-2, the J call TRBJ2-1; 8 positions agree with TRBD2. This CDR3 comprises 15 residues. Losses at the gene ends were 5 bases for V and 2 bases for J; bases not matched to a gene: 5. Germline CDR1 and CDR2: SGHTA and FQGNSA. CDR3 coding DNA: TGTGCCAGCAGCCCAAGCGGGAGAGCCTACAATGAGCAGTTCTTC. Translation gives CASSPSGRAYNEQFF.

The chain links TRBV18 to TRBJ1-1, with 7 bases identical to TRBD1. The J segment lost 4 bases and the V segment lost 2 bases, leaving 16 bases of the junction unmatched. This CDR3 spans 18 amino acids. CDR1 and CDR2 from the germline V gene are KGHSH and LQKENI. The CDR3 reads CASSPLMSSSGGVTEAFF. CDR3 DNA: TGTGCCAGCTCACCATTAATGAGTTCGTCAGGGGGTGTCACTGAAGCTTTCTTT.

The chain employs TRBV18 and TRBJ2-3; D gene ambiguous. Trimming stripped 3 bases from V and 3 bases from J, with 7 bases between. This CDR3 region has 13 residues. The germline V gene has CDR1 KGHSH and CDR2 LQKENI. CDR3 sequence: CASSPAKTDTQYF. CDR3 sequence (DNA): TGTGCCAGCTCACCGGCAAAGACAGATACGCAGTATTTT.

The CDR3 sequence is CASSSPTLRSYGYTF. CDR3 in DNA: TGTGCCAGCAGCTCCCCGACCCTAAGGAGCTATGGCTACACCTTC. The gene calls are TRBV7-2 and TRBJ1-2; D gene unclear. This CDR3 has 15 residues. V was clipped by 4 bases and J by 4 bases, with 16 bases between them. CDR1 is SGHTA, CDR2 FQGNSA, per germline.

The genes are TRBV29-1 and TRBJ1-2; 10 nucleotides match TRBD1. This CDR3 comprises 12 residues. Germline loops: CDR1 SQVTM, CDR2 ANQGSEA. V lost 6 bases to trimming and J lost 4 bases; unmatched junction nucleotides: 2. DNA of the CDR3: TGCAGCGTGGGGGACAGGGGCTATGGCTACACCTTC. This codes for CSVGDRGYGYTF.

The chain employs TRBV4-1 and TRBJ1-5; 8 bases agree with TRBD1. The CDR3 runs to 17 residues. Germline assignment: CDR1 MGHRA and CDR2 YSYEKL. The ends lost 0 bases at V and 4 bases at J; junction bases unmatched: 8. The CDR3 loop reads CASSQDPQGAGNQPQHF. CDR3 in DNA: TGCGCCAGCAGCCAAGATCCCCAGGGGGCAGGTAATCAGCCCCAGCATTTT.